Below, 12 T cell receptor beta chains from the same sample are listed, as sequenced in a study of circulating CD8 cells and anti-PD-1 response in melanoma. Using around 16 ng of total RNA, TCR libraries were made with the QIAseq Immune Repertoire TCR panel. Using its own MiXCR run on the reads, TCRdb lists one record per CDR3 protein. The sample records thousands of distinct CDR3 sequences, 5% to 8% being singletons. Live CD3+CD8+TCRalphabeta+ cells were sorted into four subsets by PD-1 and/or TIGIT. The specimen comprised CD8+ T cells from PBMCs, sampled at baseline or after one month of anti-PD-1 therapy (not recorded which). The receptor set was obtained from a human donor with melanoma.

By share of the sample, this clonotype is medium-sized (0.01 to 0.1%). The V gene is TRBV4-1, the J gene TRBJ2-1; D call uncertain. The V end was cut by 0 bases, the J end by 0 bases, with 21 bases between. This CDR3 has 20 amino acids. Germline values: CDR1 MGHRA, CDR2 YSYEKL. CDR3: CASSQEGASRALSSYNEQFF. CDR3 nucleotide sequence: TGCGCCAGCAGCCAAGAAGGCGCCAGCCGCGCCCTCAGCTCCTACAATGAGCAGTTCTTC.

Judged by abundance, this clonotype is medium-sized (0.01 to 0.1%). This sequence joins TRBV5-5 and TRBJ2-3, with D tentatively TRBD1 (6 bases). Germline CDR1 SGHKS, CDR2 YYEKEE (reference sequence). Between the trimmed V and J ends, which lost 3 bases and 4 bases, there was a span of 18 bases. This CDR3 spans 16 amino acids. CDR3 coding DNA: TGTGCCAGCAGCTCGCAGGGGCACGGAGTGGCAGATACGCAGTATTTT. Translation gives CASSSQGHGVADTQYF.

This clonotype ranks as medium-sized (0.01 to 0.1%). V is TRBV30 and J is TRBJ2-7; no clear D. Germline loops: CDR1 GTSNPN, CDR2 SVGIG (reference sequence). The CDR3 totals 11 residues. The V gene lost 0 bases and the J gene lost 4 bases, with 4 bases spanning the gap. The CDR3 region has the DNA TGTGCCTGGAGTGTACAGTACGAGCAGTACTTC. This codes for CAWSVQYEQYF. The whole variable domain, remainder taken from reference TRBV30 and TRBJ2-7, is SQTIHQWPATLVQPVGSPLSLECTVEGTSNPNLYWYRQAAGRGLQLLFYSVGIGQISSEVPQNLSASRPQDRQFILSSKKLLLSDSGFYLCAWSVQYEQYFGPGTRLTVT.

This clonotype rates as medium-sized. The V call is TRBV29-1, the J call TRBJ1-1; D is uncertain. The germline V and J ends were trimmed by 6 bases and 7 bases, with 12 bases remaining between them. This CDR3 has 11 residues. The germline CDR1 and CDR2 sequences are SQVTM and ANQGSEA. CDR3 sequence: CSVSLGVEAFF. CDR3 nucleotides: TGCAGCGTGTCCCTCGGGGTTGAAGCTTTCTTT. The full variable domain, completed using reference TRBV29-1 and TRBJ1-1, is SAVISQKPSRDICQRGTSLTIQCQVDSQVTMMFWYRQQPGQSLTLIATANQGSEATYESGFVIDKFPISRPNLTFSTLTVSNMSPEDSSIYLCSVSLGVEAFFGQGTRLTVV.

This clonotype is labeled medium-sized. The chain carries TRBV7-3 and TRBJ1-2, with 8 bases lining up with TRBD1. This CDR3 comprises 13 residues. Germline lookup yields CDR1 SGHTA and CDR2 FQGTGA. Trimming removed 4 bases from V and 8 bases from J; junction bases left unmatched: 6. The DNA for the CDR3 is TGTGCCAGCAGCTACGGACAGGGAAGCGGCTACACCTTC. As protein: CASSYGQGSGYTF.

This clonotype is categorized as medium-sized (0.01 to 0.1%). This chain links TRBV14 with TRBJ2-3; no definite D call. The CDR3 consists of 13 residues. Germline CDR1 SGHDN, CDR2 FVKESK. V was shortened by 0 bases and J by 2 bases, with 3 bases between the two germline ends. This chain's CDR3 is CASSQENTDTQYF. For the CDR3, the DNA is TGTGCCAGCAGCCAAGAGAACACAGATACGCAGTATTTT. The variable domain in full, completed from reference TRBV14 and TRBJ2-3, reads EAGVTQFPSHSVIEKGQTVTLRCDPISGHDNLYWYRRVMGKEIKFLLHFVKESKQDESGMPNNRFLAERTGGTYSTLKVQPAELEDSGVYFCASSQENTDTQYFGPGTRLTVL.

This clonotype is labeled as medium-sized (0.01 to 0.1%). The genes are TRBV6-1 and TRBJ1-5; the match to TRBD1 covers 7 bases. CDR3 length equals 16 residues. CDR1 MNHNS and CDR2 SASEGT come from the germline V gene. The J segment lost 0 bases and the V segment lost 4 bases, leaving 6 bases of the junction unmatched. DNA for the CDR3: TGTGCCAGCAGTGCACCGTACAGGGGTAGCAATCAGCCCCAGCATTTT. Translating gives CASSAPYRGSNQPQHF.

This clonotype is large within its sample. CDR3 bases: TGTGCCAGCAGTGCCGTACAGGGAAGCTCCTACAATGAGCAGTTCTTC. This codes for CASSAVQGSSYNEQFF. This sequence joins TRBV2 and TRBJ2-1, with D perhaps TRBD1 (6 bases). The CDR3 has 16 amino acids. The V and J ends lost 4 bases and 0 bases respectively, with 13 bases between them. Germline CDR1 and CDR2: SNHLY and FYNNEI.

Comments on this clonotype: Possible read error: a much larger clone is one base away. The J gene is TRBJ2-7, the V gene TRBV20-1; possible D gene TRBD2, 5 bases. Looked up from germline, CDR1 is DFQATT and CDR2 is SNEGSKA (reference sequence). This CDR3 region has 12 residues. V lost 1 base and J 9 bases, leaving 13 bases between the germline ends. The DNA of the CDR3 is TGCAGTGCTAGAGTCCTAGCTAATGGGCAGTACTTC. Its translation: CSARVLANGQYF.

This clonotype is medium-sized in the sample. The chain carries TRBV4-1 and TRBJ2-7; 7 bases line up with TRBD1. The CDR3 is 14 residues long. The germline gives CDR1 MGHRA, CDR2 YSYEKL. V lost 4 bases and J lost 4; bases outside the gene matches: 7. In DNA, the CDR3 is TGCGCCAGCAGCCTCGGCGACAGGGAATACGAGCAGTACTTC. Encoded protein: CASSLGDREYEQYF.

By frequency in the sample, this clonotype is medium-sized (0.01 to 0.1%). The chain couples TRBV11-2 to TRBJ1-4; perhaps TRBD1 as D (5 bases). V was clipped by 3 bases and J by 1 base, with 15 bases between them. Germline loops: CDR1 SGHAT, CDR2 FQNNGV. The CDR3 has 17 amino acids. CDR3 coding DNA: TGTGCCAGCAGCTTGCTAAGTTGGGGCTTAACTAATGAAAAACTGTTTTTT. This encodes CASSLLSWGLTNEKLFF.

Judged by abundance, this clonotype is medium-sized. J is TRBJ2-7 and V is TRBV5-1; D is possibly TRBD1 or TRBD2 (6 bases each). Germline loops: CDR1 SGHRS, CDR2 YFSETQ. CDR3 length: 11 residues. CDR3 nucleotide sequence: TGCGCGAGCGGAGGGGGTTACGAGCAGTACTTC. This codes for CASGGGYEQYF.